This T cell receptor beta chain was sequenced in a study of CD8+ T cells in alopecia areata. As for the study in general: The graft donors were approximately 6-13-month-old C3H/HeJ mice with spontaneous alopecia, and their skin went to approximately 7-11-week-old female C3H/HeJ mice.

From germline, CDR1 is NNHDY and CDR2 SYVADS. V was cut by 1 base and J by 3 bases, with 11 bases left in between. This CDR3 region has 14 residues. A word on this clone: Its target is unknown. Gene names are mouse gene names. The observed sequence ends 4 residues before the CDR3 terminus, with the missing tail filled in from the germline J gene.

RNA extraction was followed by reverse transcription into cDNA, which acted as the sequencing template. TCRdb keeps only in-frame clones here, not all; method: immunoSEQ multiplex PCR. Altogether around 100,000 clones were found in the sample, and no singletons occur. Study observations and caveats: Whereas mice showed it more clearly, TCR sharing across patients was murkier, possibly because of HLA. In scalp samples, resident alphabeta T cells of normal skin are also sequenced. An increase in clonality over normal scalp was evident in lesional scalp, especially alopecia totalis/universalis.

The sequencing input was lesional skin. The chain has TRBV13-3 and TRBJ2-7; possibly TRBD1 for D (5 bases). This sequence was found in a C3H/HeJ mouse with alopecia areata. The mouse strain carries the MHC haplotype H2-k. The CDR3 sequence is CASSDTPTDYEQYF. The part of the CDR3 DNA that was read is TGTGCCAGCAGTGATACCCCGACAGACTAT.